The text below deals with one TCR beta chain. This sample was included in a study of long-term antiretroviral therapy in people with HIV. This was the immunoSEQ v3.0 assay at survey level. The table came from immunoSEQ multiplex PCR; TCRdb's copy has only in-frame clones and leaves some out. Of tens of thousands of clones in the sample, nearly 95% are singletons; the top ten hold less than 3%. The CDR3 loop spans 11 amino acids. Trimming pared 3 bases from V and 11 bases from J, leaving 10 bases between. CDR1 is WSHSY and CDR2 is SAAADI in the germline V gene. The receptor was isolated from a woman aged 45 to 65 with HIV. The rearrangement links TRBV10-2 to TRBJ1-1; D gene uncertain. The sample here was unsorted PBMCs, taken 3.7 years after starting antiretroviral therapy. The CDR3: CASSEGGGAFF. In nucleotides, the CDR3 is TGCGCCAGCAGTGAAGGTGGTGGGGCTTTCTTT.